Listed below are T cell receptor beta chains from one sample, sequenced in a study of blood T cell repertoires in COVID-19. The repertoire was sequenced with immunoSEQ multiplex PCR; TCRdb's copy has only in-frame clones and lacks some. The sample records approximately 40,000 clones, about 91% being singletons. Source material: peripheral blood. The receptors shown here come from a woman aged 80 or older with acute or convalescent COVID-19. Both conserved end residues are part of each CDR3.

length,V,J,CDR3
13,TRBV2,TRBJ1-1,CASSPSESPEAFF
14,TRBV20-1,TRBJ2-3,CSASRTGSTDTQYF
15,TRBV6-6,TRBJ2-3,CASSLDRLSTDTQYF
16,TRBV7-9,TRBJ2-1,CASSPWTSGGAREQFF
14,TRBV6-5,TRBJ2-1,CASSSGGLYNEQFF
16,TRBV6-5,TRBJ2-1,CASSYSGGARYNEQFF
14,TRBV6-1,TRBJ1-2,CASSDRQGADGYTF
15,TRBV28,TRBJ1-2,CASITGGTTNYGYTF
16,TRBV5-1,TRBJ2-1,CASSLGGTGAYNEQFF
14,TRBV5-1,TRBJ1-5,CASSGQSNNQPQHF
15,TRBV11-3,TRBJ2-2,CASSLDLGGTGELFF
12,TRBV7-9,TRBJ2-3,CASSYIPDTQYF
14,TRBV6-2/TRBV6-3,TRBJ1-2,CASSYGAGFYGYTF
17,TRBV27,TRBJ1-2,CASSSARRDRADRGYTF
14,TRBV7-2,TRBJ2-3,CASSSGGPTDTQYF
17,TRBV4-1,TRBJ2-3,CASSQDDGTASGGTQYF
14,TRBV4-2,TRBJ1-2,CASSPGTGAYGYTF
14,TRBV6-6,TRBJ1-5,CASSQQGGEQPQHF